The 28 T cell receptor beta chains presented below share a single source sample, sequenced in a study of regulatory T cells in long-lasting Graves disease. Library construction for TCR beta used iRepertoire HTBI primers and Arm-PCR of CDR3 regions. From the multiplex PCR reads, TCRdb called clonotypes with MiXCR, one entry per CDR3 protein. In the table there are 400,000 or so distinct CDR3 sequences, more than 20% of which are singletons. The time point denotes: persistent/refractory GD, antithyroid drugs over 5 years with positive TRAb. Preparation of the TCR library used RNA extracted from PBMCs. Source: peripheral blood mononuclear cells (PBMCs), taken when the disease was refractory, from a patient treated with antithyroid drugs. All receptors come from a female donor with Graves disease.

There are many counts of this clonotype. The rearrangement uses TRBV16 and TRBJ1-1; D unresolved. Germline V gives CDR1 KGHSY, CDR2 FQNENV. V was trimmed by 3 bases and J by 5 bases, leaving 22 bases between them. This CDR3 comprises 17 residues. The CDR3 loop is CASSQFRDPKINTEAFF. The CDR3 DNA is TGTGCCAGCAGCCAGTTCCGTGACCCAAAAATAAATACTGAAGCTTTCTTT.

This clonotype was observed at least ten times. This sequence joins TRBV14 and TRBJ1-6; D remains unclear. This CDR3 has 13 amino acids. Looked up from germline, CDR1 is SGHDN and CDR2 is FVKESK. V was trimmed by 4 bases and J by 9 bases, leaving 10 bases between them. CDR3 in DNA: TGTGCCAGCAGCCTTGCTTTGCGTTCACCCCTCCACTTT. Translating gives CASSLALRSPLHF.

Ten or more counts support this clonotype. This chain connects TRBV5-1 to TRBJ1-1, with unresolved D. In germline, CDR1 is SGHRS, CDR2 YFSETQ. This CDR3 is built from 12 residues. V was trimmed by 0 bases and J by 3 bases, leaving 3 bases between them. CDR3 nucleotides: TGCGCCAGCAGCTTGGGACACACTGAAGCTTTCTTT. Its protein product is CASSLGHTEAFF.

In this sample, this clonotype turned up many times. The V gene is TRBV6-1, the J gene TRBJ1-1; the D gene is possibly TRBD1 (5 bases). V gave up 6 bases and J gave up 4 bases, with 15 bases separating them. CDR3 length: 14 amino acids. CDR1 is MNHNS and CDR2 is SASEGT in the germline V gene. The CDR3 here is CASSHDRGGTEAFF. CDR3 DNA sequence: TGTGCCAGCAGCCACGATAGGGGTGGCACTGAAGCTTTCTTT.

This clonotype occurred many times. The V and J genes are TRBV18 and TRBJ1-1, with D possibly being TRBD1 (5 bases). This CDR3 contains 13 residues. The V and J ends lost 3 bases and 6 bases respectively, with 11 bases between them. Germline-derived CDR1 and CDR2 are KGHSH and LQKENI. The CDR3 DNA reads TGTGCCAGCTCACCGGGGGAGGGCTCTGAAGCTTTCTTT. This encodes CASSPGEGSEAFF.

The table lists this clonotype with many counts. This rearrangement joins TRBV5-1 to TRBJ1-1, with 7 bases lining up with TRBD1. In germline, CDR1 is SGHRS, CDR2 YFSETQ. Trimming at V came to 4 bases and at J to 7 bases, leaving 10 bases not matched to a gene. The CDR3 length is 14 residues. The CDR3 here is CASSQLTGYGEAFF. CDR3 DNA sequence: TGCGCCAGCAGCCAGCTGACAGGGTACGGTGAAGCTTTCTTT.

This clonotype was recorded many times. The chain carries TRBV7-2 and TRBJ1-1; TRBD1 is a possible D gene (5 bases). This CDR3 spans 16 amino acids. The germline V gene has CDR1 SGHTA and CDR2 FQGNSA. Trimming left V 1 base short and J 1 base short, with 13 bases between. This chain's CDR3 is CASSLGWGRGNTEAFF. As DNA, the CDR3 is TGTGCCAGCAGCTTAGGGTGGGGGAGAGGGAACACTGAAGCTTTCTTT.

This clonotype was recorded at least ten times. The chain recombines TRBV2 with TRBJ2-7; 10 nucleotides agree with TRBD2. The CDR3 sequence is 21 residues long. V lost 3 bases and J lost 0; bases outside the gene matches: 20. Germline CDR1 reads SNHLY; CDR2 reads FYNNEI. The CDR3 spells CASSDGALWASGSRSSYEQYF. DNA of the CDR3: TGTGCCAGCAGTGACGGGGCCCTCTGGGCTAGCGGGAGCCGCAGCTCCTACGAGCAGTACTTC.

The chain uses TRBV7-6 and TRBJ2-7, with D perhaps given as TRBD1 or TRBD2 (6 bases each). V lost 5 bases and J 4 bases, leaving 15 bases between the germline ends. The CDR3 has 14 residues. Germline V gene lookup returns CDR1 SGHVS and CDR2 FNYEAQ. DNA of the CDR3: TGTGCCAGCAGCCCTAGGGGGGAGAGGTACGAGCAGTACTTC. Protein sequence: CASSPRGERYEQYF. The variable domain in full, completed from reference TRBV7-6 and TRBJ2-7, reads GAGVSQSPRYKVTKRGQDVALRCDPISGHVSLYWYRQALGQGPEFLTYFNYEAQQDKSGLPNDRFSAERPEGSISTLTIQRTEQRDSAMYRCASSPRGERYEQYFGPGTRLTVT.

V is TRBV6-1 and J is TRBJ2-3; 10 bases agree with TRBD2. V lost 4 bases, J lost 0 bases, and 13 bases stayed unmatched. The CDR3 consists of 19 residues. CDR1 is MNHNS and CDR2 is SASEGT in the germline V gene. The CDR3 sequence: CASSGVMTSGRGSTDTQYF. The CDR3, as DNA: TGTGCCAGCAGTGGGGTAATGACTAGCGGGCGGGGTAGCACAGATACGCAGTATTTT.

This clonotype was recorded a few times. The chain recombines TRBV7-9 with TRBJ2-5, with 10 positions matching TRBD2. V dropped 3 bases and J dropped 3; count of bases not matched to a gene: 19. Germline loops: CDR1 SEHNR, CDR2 FQNEAQ (reference sequence). This CDR3 has 20 residues. DNA of the CDR3: TGTGCCAGCAGCTTTTACAGGGGAGTAGCGGGAGGACGGAGGAAAGAGACCCAGTACTTC. It specifies CASSFYRGVAGGRRKETQYF. Full variable domain (rest looked up from reference TRBV7-9 and TRBJ2-5): DTGVSQNPRHKITKRGQNVTFRCDPISEHNRLYWYRQTLGQGPEFLTYFQNEAQLEKSRLLSDRFSAERPKGSFSTLEIQRTEQGDSAMYLCASSFYRGVAGGRRKETQYFGPGTRLLVL.

This clonotype was picked up many times. DNA for the CDR3: TGTGCCAGCAGCTCGGGGCGGGGTGGCAATCAGCCCCAGCATTTT. It yields the protein CASSSGRGGNQPQHF. J is TRBJ1-5 and V is TRBV6-1; TRBD1 might be the D (5 bases). Germline CDR1 MNHNS, CDR2 SASEGT. The V end lost 6 bases, the J end lost 2 bases, and 14 bases lay between the germline ends. The CDR3 has 15 amino acids.

The chain couples TRBV7-2 to TRBJ2-7, with a weak D call TRBD2 (6 bases). CDR1 and CDR2 from the germline V gene are SGHTA and FQGNSA. The length of the CDR3 is 14 residues. The CDR3 nucleotides read TGTGCTGGCAGCTTAAGGTGGGGGGTAAACGAGCAGTACTTC. Protein: CAGSLRWGVNEQYF.

The genes are TRBV7-2 and TRBJ2-2; the match to TRBD2 covers 8 bases. The CDR3 has 15 residues. Trimming removed 3 bases from V and 4 bases from J; junction bases left unmatched: 4. Germline loops: CDR1 SGHTA, CDR2 FQGNSA. CDR3 DNA: TGTGCCAGCAGCTTGAGCGGGAGTATCACCGGGGAGCTGTTTTTT. It codes for CASSLSGSITGELFF. The full variable domain, its missing parts supplied by reference TRBV7-2 and TRBJ2-2, is GAGVSQSPSNKVTEKGKDVELRCDPISGHTALYWYRQSLGQGLEFLIYFQGNSAPDKSGLPSDRFSAERTGGSVSTLTIQRTQQEDSAVYLCASSLSGSITGELFFGEGSRLTVL.

The V gene is TRBV20-1, the J gene TRBJ1-5, with a possible D match to TRBD1 (6 bases). CDR3 length: 12 residues. The V gene's germline CDR1 is DFQATT and CDR2 SNEGSKA (reference sequence). V was pared by 6 bases and J by 6 bases, with 12 bases between. CDR3 protein: CSALTGSQPQHF. The CDR3 DNA reads TGCAGTGCCCTAACAGGGAGTCAGCCCCAGCATTTT.

Many counts were recorded for this clonotype. The V and J genes are TRBV6-5 and TRBJ1-2, with unresolved D. The CDR3 spans 15 residues. Per germline, CDR1 MNHEY and CDR2 SVGAGI. Trimming shortened V by 2 bases and J by 7 bases, and 17 bases separated the two germline ends. CDR3 sequence: CASSYARVFGSGYTF. CDR3 nucleotides: TGTGCCAGCAGTTACGCGCGGGTTTTCGGTAGTGGCTACACCTTC.

The chain has TRBV24-1 and TRBJ2-1, with 14 bases fitting TRBD2. The V and J ends lost 3 bases and 5 bases, in that order; junction bases with no gene match: 8. This CDR3 comprises 18 residues. The V gene's germline CDR1 is KGHDR and CDR2 SFDVKD. The CDR3 loop is CATSDAAGTSGSNNEQFF. The CDR3 DNA sequence: TGTGCCACCAGTGATGCCGCCGGGACTAGCGGGAGTAACAATGAGCAGTTCTTC.

This clonotype has just a few counts. The J gene is TRBJ2-7, the V gene TRBV7-2; TRBD2 aligns across 14 bases. Germline V gives CDR1 SGHTA, CDR2 FQGNSA. Unmatched junction bases numbered 4, after V lost 5 bases and J lost 7 bases. The CDR3 runs 14 residues. The CDR3 region is CASSQGTSGGEQYF. Written as DNA, the CDR3 is TGTGCCAGCAGCCAAGGGACTAGCGGGGGAGAGCAGTACTTC.

Points on this clonotype: This may be a read error: a much more frequent sequence differs by one nucleotide. V is TRBV3-1 and J is TRBJ2-7; 7 bases map to TRBD2. CDR1 and CDR2 from the germline V gene are LGHDT and YNNKEL (reference sequence). V trimming: 0 bases; J trimming: 7 bases; junction bases outside the gene matches: 12. CDR3 size: 16 residues. In DNA form, the CDR3 reads TGTGCCAGCAGCCAAGAACGGCTAGCGGAATCAAGAGAGCAGTACTTC. It yields the protein CASSQERLAESREQYF.

This clonotype was counted a few times. This rearrangement joins TRBV6-5 to TRBJ2-5; 12 positions match TRBD2. Germline loops: CDR1 MNHEY, CDR2 SVGAGI. Trimming removed 4 bases from V and 1 base from J; junction bases left unmatched: 7. This CDR3 region has 17 residues. The CDR3 sequence: CASSSGLAGPSQETQYF. CDR3 bases: TGTGCCAGCAGTTCGGGACTAGCGGGCCCGTCCCAAGAGACCCAGTACTTC.

This clonotype occurred many times. This rearrangement joins TRBV6-2 or TRBV6-3 to TRBJ1-2; D gene ambiguous. The germline V gene encodes CDR1 MNHEY and CDR2 SVGEGT. This CDR3 comprises 15 residues. Between the trimmed V and J ends, which lost 0 bases and 4 bases, there was a span of 12 bases. CDR3 in amino acids: CASSYSVGVRYGYTF. The CDR3 DNA reads as TGTGCCAGCAGTTACTCGGTCGGAGTACGCTATGGCTACACCTTC.

The V call is TRBV14, the J call TRBJ2-3, with D hard to call. The length of the CDR3 is 16 residues. Germline V gives CDR1 SGHDN, CDR2 FVKESK. Trimming removed 3 bases at V and 1 base at J, with 14 bases between. The CDR3 nucleotides are TGTGCCAGCAGCCATTACAGCGTTCACGGCACAGATACGCAGTATTTT. This codes for CASSHYSVHGTDTQYF.

The chain joins TRBV6-1 to TRBJ1-1, with 8 bases matching TRBD1. The CDR3 contains 14 residues. The V gene's germline CDR1 is MNHNS and CDR2 SASEGT. V was pared by 7 bases and J by 4 bases, with 8 bases of the junction left unmatched. The CDR3 DNA follows: TGTGCCAGCAACCTTTACGGACAGGGCACTGAAGCTTTCTTT. Its protein product is CASNLYGQGTEAFF.

Ten or more counts support this clonotype. This chain links TRBV4-1 with TRBJ2-5; D is undetermined. The CDR3 consists of 14 residues. The germline V and J ends were trimmed by 0 bases and 1 base, with 6 bases remaining between them. The germline V gene encodes CDR1 MGHRA and CDR2 YSYEKL. In nucleotides, the CDR3 is TGCGCCAGCAGCCAAGAGGGGTCCCAAGAGACCCAGTACTTC. It encodes CASSQEGSQETQYF.

Regarding this clonotype: Possible read error: a much larger clone is one base away. This CDR3 is missing its conserved last phenylalanine or tryptophan, likely due to a read error. V and J are TRBV20-1 and TRBJ2-7, with TRBD2 matching over 10 bases. Germline values: CDR1 DFQATT, CDR2 SNEGSKA (reference sequence). This CDR3 is 15 amino acids long. V trimming: 6 bases; J trimming: 1 base; junction bases outside the gene matches: 9. CDR3 nucleotide sequence: TGCAGTGCCAGTACCGGGACTAGCGCGTCCTACGAGCAGTACTAC. This gives the protein CSASTGTSASYEQYY.

This clonotype has more than one count but fewer than ten. This chain joins TRBV29-1 and TRBJ2-5; 8 bases match TRBD1. Germline CDR1 is SQVTM and CDR2 is ANQGSEA. J was trimmed by 5 bases and V by 6 bases; bases with no gene match: 8. This CDR3 has 13 residues. The CDR3 here is CSVGQVTGETQYF. The CDR3 nucleotides read TGCAGCGTGGGACAGGTCACTGGGGAGACCCAGTACTTC.

In this sample, this clonotype turned up a few times. The V gene is TRBV2, the J gene TRBJ2-3; the D call may be TRBD1 or TRBD2 (5 bases each). This CDR3 comprises 15 residues. The germline gives CDR1 SNHLY, CDR2 FYNNEI. Between the trimmed V and J ends, which lost 6 bases and 0 bases, there was a span of 13 bases. For the CDR3, the DNA is TGTGCCAGCAGCCGGGGATGGGGGAGCACAGATACGCAGTATTTT. It codes for CASSRGWGSTDTQYF.

On this clonotype itself: Possible read error: a much larger clone is one base away. The chain carries TRBV6-1 and TRBJ2-2, with D hard to call. This CDR3 comprises 12 residues. Trimming took off 5 bases at V and 1 base at J, with 2 bases between the two ends. CDR1 is MNHNS, CDR2 SASEGT, per germline. CDR3 amino acids: CASSMNTGELFF. The CDR3 DNA reads TGTGCCAGCAGTATGAACACCGGGGAGCTGTTTTTT.